Included here is one T cell receptor beta chain sequence, with context. No antigen is known for it. The PCR ran on 60 Vbeta and 13 Jbeta primers. The table came from immunoSEQ multiplex PCR; TCRdb's copy has only in-frame clones and leaves some out. The table has 100,000 to 150,000 clones, 77% seen once. The data were obtained in a study of cytomegalovirus exposure and HLA in healthy donors. Study-wide points: Sequences of the TCR beta chain were said to predict the HLA-A and HLA-B alleles of most subjects accurately. According to an earlier analysis, most TCR beta V segments yielded productive rearrangements about 90% or about 30% of the time. A later analysis linked a missense variant in DCLRE1C to the trimming of TCR beta V and J genes. Both high specificity and high sensitivity reportedly marked the classifier's diagnosis of cytomegalovirus status.

This sequence was found in a male donor in good health and CMV-seropositive. Sequencing was carried out using PBMCs.

The CDR3 DNA reads as TGTGCCAGCAGTGCGGGTCAGGGGGCGACCACCGGGGAGCTGTTTTTT. Protein product: CASSAGQGATTGELFF. The rearrangement uses TRBV27 and TRBJ2-2; 8 nucleotides agree with TRBD1. J was trimmed by 4 bases and V by 5 bases; bases with no gene match: 9. Germline V lookup: CDR1 MNHEY, CDR2 SMNVEV (reference sequence). The CDR3 loop spans 16 amino acids.